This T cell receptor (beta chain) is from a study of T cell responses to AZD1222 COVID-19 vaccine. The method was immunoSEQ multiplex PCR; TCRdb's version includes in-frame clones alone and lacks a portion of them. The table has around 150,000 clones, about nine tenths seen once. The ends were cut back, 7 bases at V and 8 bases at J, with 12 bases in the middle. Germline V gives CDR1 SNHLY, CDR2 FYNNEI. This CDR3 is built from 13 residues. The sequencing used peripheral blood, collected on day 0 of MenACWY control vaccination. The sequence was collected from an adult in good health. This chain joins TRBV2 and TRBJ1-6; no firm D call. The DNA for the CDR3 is TGTGCCAGCACCCGGACCGTCTATTCACCCCTCCACTTT. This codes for CASTRTVYSPLHF.